Given below is one T cell receptor (beta chain) in context. The target antigen is unknown. Other DNA sequences within the sample encode an identical CDR3. This sample is part of a study of shared clonotypes between healthy human individuals. In the study overall: Donor ages ranged 18 to 49 years: a couple of women, a few men. Regarding the study as a whole: Naive CD4 clonotype sharing across a handful of donors was approximately 5%.

TCRdb keeps only in-frame clones here, not all; method: immunoSEQ multiplex PCR. Of 1,500,000 or so clones detected, 98% appear once; the ten largest clones hold over 0.3%. Germline V gives CDR1 SGHRS, CDR2 YFSETQ. V dropped 4 bases and J dropped 4; count of bases not matched to a gene: 4. CDR3 size: 15 residues. Memory CD4+ cells were the fraction left after CD45RA+ naive selection. The chain recombines TRBV5-1 with TRBJ2-1; 11 bases align to TRBD2. Material: naive CD4+ T cells sorted from blood. As to subset: CD45RA+ positively selected. The clonotype was recovered from a man aged 30 to 39 in good health. The CDR3 sequence: CASSQGLADYNEQFF. DNA of the CDR3: TGCGCCAGCAGCCAGGGACTAGCGGATTACAATGAGCAGTTCTTC. Combining the CDR3 with reference TRBV5-1 and TRBJ2-1 gives the whole variable domain KAGVTQTPRYLIKTRGQQVTLSCSPISGHRSVSWYQQTPGQGLQFLFEYFSETQRNKGNFPGRFSGRQFSNSRSEMNVSTLELGDSALYLCASSQGLADYNEQFFGPGTRLTVL.